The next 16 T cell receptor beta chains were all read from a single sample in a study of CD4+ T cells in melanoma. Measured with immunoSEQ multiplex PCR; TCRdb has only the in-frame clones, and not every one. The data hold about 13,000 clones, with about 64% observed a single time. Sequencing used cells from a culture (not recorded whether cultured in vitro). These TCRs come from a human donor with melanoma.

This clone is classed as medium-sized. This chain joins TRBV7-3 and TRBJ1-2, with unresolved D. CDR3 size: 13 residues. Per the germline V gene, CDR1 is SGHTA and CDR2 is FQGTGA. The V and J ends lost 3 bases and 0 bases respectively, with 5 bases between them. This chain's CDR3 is CASSFLANYGYTF. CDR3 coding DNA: TGTGCCAGCAGCTTTTTGGCTAACTATGGCTACACCTTC. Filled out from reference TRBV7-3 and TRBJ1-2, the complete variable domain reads GAGVSQTPSNKVTEKGKYVELRCDPISGHTALYWYRQSLGQGPEFLIYFQGTGAADDSGLPNDRFFAVRPEGSVSTLKIQRTERGDSAVYLCASSFLANYGYTFGSGTRLTVV.

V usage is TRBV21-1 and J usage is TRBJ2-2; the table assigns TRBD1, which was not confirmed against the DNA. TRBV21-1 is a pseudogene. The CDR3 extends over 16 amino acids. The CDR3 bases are TGTGCCAGCAGCAAAGAGGACACCCTGAACACCGGGGAGCTGTTTTTT. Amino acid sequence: CASSKEDTLNTGELFF.

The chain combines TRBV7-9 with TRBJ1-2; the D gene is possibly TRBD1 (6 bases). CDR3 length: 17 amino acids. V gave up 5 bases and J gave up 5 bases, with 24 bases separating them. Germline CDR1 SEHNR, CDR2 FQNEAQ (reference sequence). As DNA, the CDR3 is TGTGCCAGCAGCGCCATTAGTGGAGGCGGGACACCATATGGCTACACCTTC. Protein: CASSAISGGGTPYGYTF.

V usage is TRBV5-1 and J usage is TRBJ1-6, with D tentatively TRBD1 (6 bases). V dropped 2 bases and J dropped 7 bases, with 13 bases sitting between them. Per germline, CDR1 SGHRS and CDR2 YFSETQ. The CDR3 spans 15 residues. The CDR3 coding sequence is TGCGCCAGCAGCTTTAGCCAGGGGCAGAATTCACCCCTCCACTTT. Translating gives CASSFSQGQNSPLHF.

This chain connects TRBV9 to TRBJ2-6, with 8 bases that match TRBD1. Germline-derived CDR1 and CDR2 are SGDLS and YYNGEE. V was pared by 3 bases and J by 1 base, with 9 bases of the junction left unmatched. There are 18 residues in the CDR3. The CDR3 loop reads CASSADRGSMSGANVLTF. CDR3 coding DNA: TGTGCCAGCAGCGCCGACAGGGGCAGTATGTCTGGGGCCAACGTCCTGACTTTC.

The CDR3, as DNA: TGTGCCAGCAGCTTATTCAGGGGGAGGAGGGAAAAACTGTTTTTT. It is translated as CASSLFRGRREKLFF. The chain employs TRBV7-2 and TRBJ1-4; 7 bases are a match to TRBD1. Germline trimming cut 2 bases from V and 8 bases from J; bases unmatched to any gene: 8. Germline loops: CDR1 SGHTA, CDR2 FQGNSA. CDR3 length: 15 residues.

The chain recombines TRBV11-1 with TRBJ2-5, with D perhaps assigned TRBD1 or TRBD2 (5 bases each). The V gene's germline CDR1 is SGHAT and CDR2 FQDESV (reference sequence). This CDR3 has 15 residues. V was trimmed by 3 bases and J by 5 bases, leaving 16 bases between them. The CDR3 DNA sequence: TGTGCCAGCAGCTTGACGGGGCCCCCCGCGGAGACCCAGTACTTC. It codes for CASSLTGPPAETQYF.

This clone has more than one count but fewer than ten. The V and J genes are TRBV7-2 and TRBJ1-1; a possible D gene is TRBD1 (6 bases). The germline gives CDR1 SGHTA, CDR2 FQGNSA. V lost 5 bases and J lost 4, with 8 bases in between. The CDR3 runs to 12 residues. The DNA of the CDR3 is TGTGCCAGCAGCCAAGGGGGCACTGAAGCTTTCTTT. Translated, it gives CASSQGGTEAFF. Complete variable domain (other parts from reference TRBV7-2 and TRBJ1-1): GAGVSQSPSNKVTEKGKDVELRCDPISGHTALYWYRQSLGQGLEFLIYFQGNSAPDKSGLPSDRFSAERTGGSVSTLTIQRTQQEDSAVYLCASSQGGTEAFFGQGTRLTVV.

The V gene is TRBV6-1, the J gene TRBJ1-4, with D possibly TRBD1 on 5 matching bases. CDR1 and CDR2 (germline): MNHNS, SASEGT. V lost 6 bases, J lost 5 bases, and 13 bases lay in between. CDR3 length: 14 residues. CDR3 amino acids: CASREGPRNEKLFF. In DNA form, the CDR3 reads TGTGCCAGCAGGGAGGGACCGAGAAATGAAAAACTGTTTTTT.

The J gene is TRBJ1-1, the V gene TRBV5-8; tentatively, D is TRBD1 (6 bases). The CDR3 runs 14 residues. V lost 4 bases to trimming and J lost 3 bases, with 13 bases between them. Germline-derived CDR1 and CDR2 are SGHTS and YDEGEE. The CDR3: CASSLRGADTEAFF. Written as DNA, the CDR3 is TGTGCCAGCAGCCTACGGGGGGCGGACACTGAAGCTTTCTTT.

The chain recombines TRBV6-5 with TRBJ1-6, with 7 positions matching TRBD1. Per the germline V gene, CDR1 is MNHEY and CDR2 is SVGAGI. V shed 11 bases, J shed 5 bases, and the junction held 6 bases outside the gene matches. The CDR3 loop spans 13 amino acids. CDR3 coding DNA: TGTGCCTTGGGACAGCGAGATAATTCACCCCTCCACTTT. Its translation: CALGQRDNSPLHF.

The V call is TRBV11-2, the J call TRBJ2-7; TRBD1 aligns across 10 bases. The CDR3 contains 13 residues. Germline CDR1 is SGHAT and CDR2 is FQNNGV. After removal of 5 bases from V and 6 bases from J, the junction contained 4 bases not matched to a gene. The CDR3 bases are TGTGCCAGCAGCATCTGGACAGGGGGCGAGCAGTACTTC. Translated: CASSIWTGGEQYF.

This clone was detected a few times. CDR3 DNA: TGCGCCAGCAGCTTGGTGAGGGGTAGCGGCTACACCTTC. It yields the protein CASSLVRGSGYTF. The V gene is TRBV5-1, the J gene TRBJ1-2; TRBD1 is a possible D gene (5 bases). V lost 0 bases and J 8 bases, leaving 11 bases between the germline ends. Germline lookup yields CDR1 SGHRS and CDR2 YFSETQ. The length of the CDR3 is 13 residues.

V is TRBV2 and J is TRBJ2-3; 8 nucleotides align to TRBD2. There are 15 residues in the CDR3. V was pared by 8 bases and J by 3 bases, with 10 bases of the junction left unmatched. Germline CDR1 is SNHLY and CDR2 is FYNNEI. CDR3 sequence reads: CASAGQKRGTDTQYF. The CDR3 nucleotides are TGTGCCAGCGCTGGGCAAAAGCGGGGGACAGATACGCAGTATTTT.

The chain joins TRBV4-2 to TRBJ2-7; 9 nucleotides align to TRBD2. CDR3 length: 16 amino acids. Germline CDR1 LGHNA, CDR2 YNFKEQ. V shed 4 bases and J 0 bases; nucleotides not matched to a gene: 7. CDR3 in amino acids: CASSRGGVLDSYEQYF. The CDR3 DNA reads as TGTGCCAGCAGCCGCGGGGGGGTACTGGACTCCTACGAGCAGTACTTC.

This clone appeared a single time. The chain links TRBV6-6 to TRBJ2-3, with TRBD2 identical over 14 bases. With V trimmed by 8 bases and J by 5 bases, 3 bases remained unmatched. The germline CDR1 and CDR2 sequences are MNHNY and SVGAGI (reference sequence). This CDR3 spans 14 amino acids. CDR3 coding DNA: TGTGCCAGCCGGACTAGCGGGGGGCAAGATACGCAGTATTTT. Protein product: CASRTSGGQDTQYF.